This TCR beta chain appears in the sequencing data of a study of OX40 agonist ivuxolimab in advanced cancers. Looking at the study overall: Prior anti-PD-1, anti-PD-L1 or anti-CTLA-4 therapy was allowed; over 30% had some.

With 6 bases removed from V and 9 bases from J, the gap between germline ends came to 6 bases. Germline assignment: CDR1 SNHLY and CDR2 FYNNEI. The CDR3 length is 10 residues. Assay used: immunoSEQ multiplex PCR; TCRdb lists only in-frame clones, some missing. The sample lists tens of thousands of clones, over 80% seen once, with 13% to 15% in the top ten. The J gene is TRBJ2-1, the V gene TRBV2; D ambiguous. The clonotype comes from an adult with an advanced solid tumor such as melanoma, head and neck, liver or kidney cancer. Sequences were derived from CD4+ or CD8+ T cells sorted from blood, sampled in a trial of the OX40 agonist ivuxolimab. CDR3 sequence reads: CASSDGEQFF. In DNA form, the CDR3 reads TGTGCCAGCAGCGACGGTGAGCAGTTCTTC.